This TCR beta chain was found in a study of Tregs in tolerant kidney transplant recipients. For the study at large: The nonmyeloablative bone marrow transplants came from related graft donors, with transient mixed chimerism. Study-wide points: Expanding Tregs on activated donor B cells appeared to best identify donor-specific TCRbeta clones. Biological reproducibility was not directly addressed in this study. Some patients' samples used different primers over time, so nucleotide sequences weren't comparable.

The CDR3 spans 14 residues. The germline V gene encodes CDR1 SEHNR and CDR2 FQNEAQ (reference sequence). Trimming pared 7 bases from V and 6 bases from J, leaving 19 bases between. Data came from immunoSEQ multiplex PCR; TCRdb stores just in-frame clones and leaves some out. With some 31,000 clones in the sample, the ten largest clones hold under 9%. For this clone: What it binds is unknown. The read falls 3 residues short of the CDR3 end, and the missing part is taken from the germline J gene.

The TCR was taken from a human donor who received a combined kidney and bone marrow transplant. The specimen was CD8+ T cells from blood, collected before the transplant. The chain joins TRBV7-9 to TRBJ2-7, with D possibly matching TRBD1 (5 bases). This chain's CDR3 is CASIPGKGPLEQYF. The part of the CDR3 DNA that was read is TGTGCCAGCATCCCAGGCAAGGGGCCGCTCGAG.